This T cell receptor beta chain came from a study of beta chain features in type 1 diabetes. The investigators reverse transcribed all of the isolated RNA, so they sequenced expressed TCRB transcripts. Here immunoSEQ multiplex PCR was the method, and the copy in TCRdb shows in-frame clones only, minus some. The sample has around 250,000 clones; 11% to 15% are singletons. In germline, CDR1 is LGHNA, CDR2 YSLEER. This CDR3 has 13 residues. V lost 2 bases, J lost 9 bases, and 13 bases lay in between. The rearrangement uses TRBV4-3 and TRBJ2-5, with D perhaps matching TRBD2 (6 bases). Sequencing was done on a sample of naive CD4+ T cells from blood. The origin of this receptor is a woman in her 40s in good health. The CDR3 nucleotides read TGCGCCAGCAGCCAAAGACTTACGGGGGCCCAGTACTTC. Its translation is CASSQRLTGAQYF.